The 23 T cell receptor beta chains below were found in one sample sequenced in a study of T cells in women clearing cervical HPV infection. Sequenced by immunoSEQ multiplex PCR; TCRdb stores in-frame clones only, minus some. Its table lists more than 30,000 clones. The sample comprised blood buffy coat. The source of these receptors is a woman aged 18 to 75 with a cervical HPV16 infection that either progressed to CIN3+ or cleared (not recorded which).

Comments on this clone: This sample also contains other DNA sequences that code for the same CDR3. Incomplete CDR3 DNA: TGTGCCAGCTCACCCCCGGGGGTCGGGAGCTCCTACGAG. Translating it yields CASSPPGVGSSYE. The complete CDR3 reads CASSPPGVGSSYEQYF. The chain has TRBV18 and TRBJ2-7; D perhaps matches TRBD2 (6 bases). The read terminates 3 residues ahead of where the CDR3 ends, so the germline J gene completes it. V was clipped by 3 bases and J by 0 bases, with 15 bases between them. CDR3 length: 16 residues. Germline V gene data show CDR1 as KGHSH and CDR2 as LQKENI.

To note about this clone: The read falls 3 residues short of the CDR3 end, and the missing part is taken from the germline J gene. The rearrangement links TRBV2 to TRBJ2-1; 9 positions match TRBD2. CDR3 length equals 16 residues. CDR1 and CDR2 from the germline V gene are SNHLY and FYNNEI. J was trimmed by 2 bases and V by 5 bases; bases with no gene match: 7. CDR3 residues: CASSFLAGSAYNEQFF. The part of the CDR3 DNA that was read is TGTGCCAGCAGTTTTCTAGCGGGGAGCGCCTACAATGAG.

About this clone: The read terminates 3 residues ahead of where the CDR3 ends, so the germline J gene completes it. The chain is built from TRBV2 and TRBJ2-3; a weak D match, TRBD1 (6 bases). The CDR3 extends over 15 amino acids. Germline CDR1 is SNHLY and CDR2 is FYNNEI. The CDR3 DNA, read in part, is TGTGCCAGCAGTGAACATGGACAGTCCCAAGAGACG. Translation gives CASSEHGQSQET. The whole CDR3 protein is CASSEHGQSQETQYF.

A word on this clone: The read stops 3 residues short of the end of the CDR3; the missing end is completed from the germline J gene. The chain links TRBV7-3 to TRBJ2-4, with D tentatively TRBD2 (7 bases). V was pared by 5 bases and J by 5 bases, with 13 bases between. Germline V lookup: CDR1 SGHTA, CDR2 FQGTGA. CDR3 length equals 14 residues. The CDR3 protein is CASSVQGGQNIQYF. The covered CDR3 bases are TGTGCCAGCAGCGTACAGGGAGGGCAAAACATT.

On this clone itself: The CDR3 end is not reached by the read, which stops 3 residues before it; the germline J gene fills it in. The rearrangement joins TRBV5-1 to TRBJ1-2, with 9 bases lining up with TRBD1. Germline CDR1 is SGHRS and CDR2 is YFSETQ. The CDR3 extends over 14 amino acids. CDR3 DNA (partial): TGCGCCAGCAGCGAGGGACAGGGCGCAGATACC. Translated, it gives CASSEGQGADT. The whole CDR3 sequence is CASSEGQGADTYTF.

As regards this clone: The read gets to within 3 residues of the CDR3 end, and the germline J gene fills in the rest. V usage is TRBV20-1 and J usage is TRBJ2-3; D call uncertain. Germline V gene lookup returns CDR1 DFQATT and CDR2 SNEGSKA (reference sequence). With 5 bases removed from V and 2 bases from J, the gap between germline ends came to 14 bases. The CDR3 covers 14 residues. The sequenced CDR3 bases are TGCAGTGCTTTGGGCCGGAAGAACACAGATACG. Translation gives CSALGRKNTDT. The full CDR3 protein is CSALGRKNTDTQYF.

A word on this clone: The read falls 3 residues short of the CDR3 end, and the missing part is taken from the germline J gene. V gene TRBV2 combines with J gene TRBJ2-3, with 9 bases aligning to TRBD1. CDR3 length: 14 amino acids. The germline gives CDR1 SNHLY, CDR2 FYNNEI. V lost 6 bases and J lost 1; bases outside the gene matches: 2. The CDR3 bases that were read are TGTGCCAGCAGCCGGGACAGGGGCACAGATACG. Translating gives CASSRDRGTDT. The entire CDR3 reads CASSRDRGTDTQYF.

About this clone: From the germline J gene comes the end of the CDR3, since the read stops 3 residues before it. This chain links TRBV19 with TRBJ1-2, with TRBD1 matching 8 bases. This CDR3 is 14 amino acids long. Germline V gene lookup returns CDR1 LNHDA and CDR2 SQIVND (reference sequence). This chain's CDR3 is CASSIQGAGDTYTF. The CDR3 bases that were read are TGTGCCAGTAGTATACAGGGGGCAGGAGATACC.

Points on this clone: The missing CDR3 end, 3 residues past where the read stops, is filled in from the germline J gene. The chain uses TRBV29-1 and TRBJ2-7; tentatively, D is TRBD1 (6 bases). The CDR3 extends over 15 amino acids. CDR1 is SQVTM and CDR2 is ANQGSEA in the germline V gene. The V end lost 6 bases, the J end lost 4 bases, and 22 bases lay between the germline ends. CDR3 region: CSVPDSSRGYYEQYF. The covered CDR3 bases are TGCAGCGTGCCCGACAGTTCCAGGGGATATTACGAG.

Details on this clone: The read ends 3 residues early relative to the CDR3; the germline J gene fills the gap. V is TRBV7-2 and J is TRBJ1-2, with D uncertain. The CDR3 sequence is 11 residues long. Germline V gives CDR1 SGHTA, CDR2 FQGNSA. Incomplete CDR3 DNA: TGTGCCAGCAGCTTAGCCTACGAC. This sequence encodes CASSLAYD. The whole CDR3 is CASSLAYDYTF.

CDR3 bases read: TGTGCCAGCAGTCTGGACAGGGGGCTTGGTGGC. Translation gives CASSLDRGLGG. The whole CDR3 sequence is CASSLDRGLGGYTF. V and J are TRBV5-6 and TRBJ1-2; 11 nucleotides line up with TRBD1. The CDR3 end lies 3 residues beyond the end of the read and is filled in from the germline J gene. Germline loops: CDR1 SGHDT, CDR2 YYEEEE. The CDR3 is 14 amino acids. The V gene end was trimmed by 5 bases and the J gene end by 7 bases; junction bases not matched to a gene: 7.

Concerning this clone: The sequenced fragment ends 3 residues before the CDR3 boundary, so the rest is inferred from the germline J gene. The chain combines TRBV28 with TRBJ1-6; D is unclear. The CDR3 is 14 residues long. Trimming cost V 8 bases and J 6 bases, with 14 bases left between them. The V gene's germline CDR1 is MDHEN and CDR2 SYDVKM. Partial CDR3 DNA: TGTGCCAGCCAACGCCCCCGGGGTAATTCACCC. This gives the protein CASQRPRGNSP. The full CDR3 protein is CASQRPRGNSPLHF.

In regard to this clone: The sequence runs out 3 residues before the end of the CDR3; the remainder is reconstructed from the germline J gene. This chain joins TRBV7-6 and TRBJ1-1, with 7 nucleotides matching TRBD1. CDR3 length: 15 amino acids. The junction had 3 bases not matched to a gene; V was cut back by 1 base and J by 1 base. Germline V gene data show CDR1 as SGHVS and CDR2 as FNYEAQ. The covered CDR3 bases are TGTGCCAGCAGCTTAGGACAGGGAAAGAACACTGAA. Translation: CASSLGQGKNTE. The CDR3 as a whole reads CASSLGQGKNTEAFF.

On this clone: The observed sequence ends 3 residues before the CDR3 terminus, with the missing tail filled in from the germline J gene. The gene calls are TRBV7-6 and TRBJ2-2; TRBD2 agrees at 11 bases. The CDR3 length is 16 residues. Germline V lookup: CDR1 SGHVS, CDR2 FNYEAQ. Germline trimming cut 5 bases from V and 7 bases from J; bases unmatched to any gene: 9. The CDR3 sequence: CASSGSGGAGFGELFF. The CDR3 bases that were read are TGTGCCAGCAGCGGTAGCGGGGGGGCCGGTTTCGGGGAG.

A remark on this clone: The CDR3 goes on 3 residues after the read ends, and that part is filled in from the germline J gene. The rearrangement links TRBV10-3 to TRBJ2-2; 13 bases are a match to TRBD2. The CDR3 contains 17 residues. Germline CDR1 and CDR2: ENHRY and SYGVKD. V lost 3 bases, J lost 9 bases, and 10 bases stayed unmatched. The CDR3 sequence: CAISETSGGASPRELFF. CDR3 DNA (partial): TGTGCCATCAGTGAAACTAGCGGGGGGGCCTCTCCCAGGGAG.

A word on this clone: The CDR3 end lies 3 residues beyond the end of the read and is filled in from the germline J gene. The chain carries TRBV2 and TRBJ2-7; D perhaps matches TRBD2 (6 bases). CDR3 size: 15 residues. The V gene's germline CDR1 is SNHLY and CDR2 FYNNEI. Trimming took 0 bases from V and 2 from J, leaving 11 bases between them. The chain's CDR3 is CASSEASGDTYEQYF. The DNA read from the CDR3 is TGTGCCAGCAGTGAAGCCTCGGGGGATACCTACGAG.

CDR3 residues: CASSIGISGTGGFETQYF. CDR3 DNA (partial): TGTGCCAGTAGTATAGGGATCTCCGGGACAGGGGGCTTTGAGACG. The chain employs TRBV19 and TRBJ2-3; 12 bases fit TRBD1. The sequenced fragment ends 3 residues before the CDR3 boundary, so the rest is inferred from the germline J gene. This CDR3 comprises 18 residues. CDR1 and CDR2 (germline): LNHDA, SQIVND (reference sequence).

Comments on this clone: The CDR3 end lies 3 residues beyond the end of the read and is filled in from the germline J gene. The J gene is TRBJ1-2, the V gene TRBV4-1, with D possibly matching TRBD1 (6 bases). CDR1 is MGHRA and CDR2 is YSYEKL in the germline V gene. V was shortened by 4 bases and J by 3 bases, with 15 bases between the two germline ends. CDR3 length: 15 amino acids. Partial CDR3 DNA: TGCGCCAGCAGCCCAGAGGGGGGAAGAGACTATGGC. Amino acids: CASSPEGGRDYG. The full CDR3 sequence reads CASSPEGGRDYGYTF.

The CDR3 spells CASSFKGSYEQYF. Incomplete CDR3 DNA: TGTGCCAGCAGCTTTAAGGGGTCCTACGAG. V is TRBV7-2 and J is TRBJ2-7; a possible D gene is TRBD1 (5 bases). The read is 3 residues too short to cover the CDR3 end, so that end is filled in from the germline J gene. CDR1 and CDR2 from the germline V gene are SGHTA and FQGNSA. Trimming shortened V by 3 bases and J by 1 base, and 7 bases separated the two germline ends. CDR3 length equals 13 residues.

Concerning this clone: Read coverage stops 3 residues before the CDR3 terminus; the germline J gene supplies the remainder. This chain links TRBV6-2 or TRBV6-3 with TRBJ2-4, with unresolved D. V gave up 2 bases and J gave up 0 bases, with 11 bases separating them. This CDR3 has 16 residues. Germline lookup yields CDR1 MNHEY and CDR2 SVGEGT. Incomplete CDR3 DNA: TGTGCCAGCAGTTACGACACCTCTATAGCCAAAAACATT. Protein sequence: CASSYDTSIAKNI. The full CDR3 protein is CASSYDTSIAKNIQYF.

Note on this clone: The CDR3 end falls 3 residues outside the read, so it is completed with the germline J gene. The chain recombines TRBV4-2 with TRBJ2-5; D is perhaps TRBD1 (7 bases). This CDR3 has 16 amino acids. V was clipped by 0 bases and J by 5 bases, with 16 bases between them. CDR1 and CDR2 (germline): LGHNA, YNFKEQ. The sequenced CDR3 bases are TGTGCCAGCAGCCAAGATTCAGGGGGTCGGGAGGAGACC. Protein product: CASSQDSGGREET. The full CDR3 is CASSQDSGGREETQYF.

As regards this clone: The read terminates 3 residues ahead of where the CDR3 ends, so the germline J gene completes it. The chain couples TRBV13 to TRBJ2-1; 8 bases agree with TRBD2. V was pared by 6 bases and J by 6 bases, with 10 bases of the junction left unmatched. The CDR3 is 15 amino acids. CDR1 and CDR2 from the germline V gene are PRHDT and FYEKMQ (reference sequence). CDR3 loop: CASSGTGGRGNEQFF. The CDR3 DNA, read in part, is TGTGCCAGCAGTGGAACGGGGGGGCGCGGCAATGAG.

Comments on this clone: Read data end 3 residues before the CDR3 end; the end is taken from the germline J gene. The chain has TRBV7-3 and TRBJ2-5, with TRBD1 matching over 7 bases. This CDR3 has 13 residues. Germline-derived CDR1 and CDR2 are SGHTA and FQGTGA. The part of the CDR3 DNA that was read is TGTGCCAGCAGCTTAATGGACAGGAAAACC. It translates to CASSLMDRKT. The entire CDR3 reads CASSLMDRKTQYF.